This TCR beta chain was captured by sequencing in a study of beta chain features in type 1 diabetes (dated by TCRdb to about 2018). Regarding the complete study: Mean age, gender distribution, total cell number and subset yield were not different between patients and healthy donors. A total of 100 million to 110 million sorted cells were examined across all samples, and a strong correlation was observed between cell number per subset and RNA yield. The study compared TCRB repertoires of sorted circulating CD4+ T cell subsets between recently diagnosed type 1 diabetes patients and matched healthy donors. Regulatory and stem cell-like memory subsets were obtained from only 8 patients and about 8 healthy donors, while naive and central memory subsets were obtained from all 28 donors.

All of the isolated RNA was reverse transcribed with the High Capacity cDNA Reverse Transcription Kit, so expressed TCRB transcripts were sequenced. Deep immunoSEQ sequencing was performed on naive, central memory and regulatory T cell samples, with an average of roughly 3.3 million total reads per sample. Sorted cells were lysed in RLT buffer, and RNA was extracted using DNase-treated RNeasy Micro or Mini kits according to cell number. To prevent cross-contamination, every cell subset was processed on its own, while patient and healthy donor samples were processed together. TCRB sequences were amplified from cDNA with the immunoSEQ multiplex PCR, producing 87-bp fragments spanning the CDR3 region. Sequencing of the amplicons was done on the Illumina HiSeq platform. The authors processed their data as follows. PCR bias was computationally corrected using synthetic template baselines, reads within Hamming distance 2 were collapsed, and singletons that could not be merged were discarded. Reads were aligned against IMGT to assign V, D and J genes, CDR3 length and insertions or deletions at six rearrangement sites. Within each subset, clonotype counts were normalized to sorted cell number, after which true diversity and Gini coefficients were computed with the tcR R package. The overlap coefficient, calculated on TCRB nucleotide sequences, was used to measure repertoire sharing. As a proxy for the pre-selection repertoire, out-of-frame TCRB sequences from naive cells were analyzed. In its TCRdb copy, this immuneACCESS table keeps in-frame sequences only and misses some clones. Where compared with another copy, unresolved V genes explain less than half of these, and the others have no known cause. For V, J and clone size, that table is used; D and trimming come from the DNA. This sample has about 410,000 clones in its table, and around 13% of those were observed once. The top ten hold roughly 0.033% of the sample.

CDR1 and CDR2, looked up from the germline V gene, are LGHNA and YSLEER. The V end gives up 1 base and the J end 8 bases, leaving 5 bases in the junction not matched to a gene. Counted from cysteine to phenylalanine, this CDR3 has 15 amino acids. This entry keeps only the CDR3 DNA: 45 bases, framed from base 1. Summary of the overall study and its limitations: Shorter templates might be favored by PCR, yet because patient and control samples were amplified and corrected together, any such skew would affect both groups equally. Naive, central memory and regulatory TCRB repertoires appeared to be more alike among patients than among healthy donors. In all four CD4+ subsets, TCRB CDR3 length was moderately but significantly shorter in type 1 diabetes patients. HLA sub-analyses involved small numbers of individuals, so any influence of HLA type on TCRB rearrangement remained unresolved. At VDJ recombination sites, patients with type 1 diabetes made fewer insertions and deleted more nucleotides, a pattern implying thymic rearrangement abnormalities. Because cDNA was sequenced instead of genomic DNA, highly expressing activated cells could be over-represented, though the groups showed no difference in activation or CD3 levels.

Each donor gave one peripheral blood draw, roughly 110 mL on average, collected into heparinised tubes. A BD FACSAria II was used to sort naive, central memory, regulatory and stem cell-like memory CD4+ T cells with a panel that included CD45RO, CCR7, CD25, CD127, CD95 and CD27. All sorted populations exceeded 95% purity. Right away, PBMCs were isolated by Lymphoprep density gradient centrifugation and were stained directly, with no culture step. Samples were stained and sorted in pairs, with one healthy donor and one patient per experiment, so that batch effects were minimized. About this clone: It has no known antigen specificity. The sample holds no much larger clone one base away, and base qualities are not on file.

The receptor comes from a man between 25 and 39 years old in good health. The chain joins TRBV4-3 to TRBJ1-6; the central 7 bases match TRBD1. Source material: naive CD4+ T cells from blood. This specimen's cell subset or site label, interpreted: true naive CD4+ T cells. The CDR3 here reads CASSQGDREDSPLHF. In nucleotides, the sequence is TGCGCCAGCAGCCAAGGCGACAGGGAGGATTCACCCCTCCACTTT.